This T cell receptor (beta chain) was profiled in a study of CD39 and CD103 CD8 tumor-infiltrating T cells (dated by TCRdb to the late 2010s). A note on the overall study: Repertoire comparisons were shown for an HPV-positive HNSCC, an HPV-negative HNSCC, an ovarian cancer and a melanoma patient. Deep sequencing of TCRbeta CDR3 was used to compare the repertoires of CD8 TIL subsets, defined by CD103 and CD39, against those of peripheral memory CD8 T cells.

At the time samples were collected, the patients were not on therapy, although their prior treatments varied from chemotherapy, radiotherapy, surgery and immunotherapy to none at all. After thawing, cells were enriched for T lymphocytes using a negative-selection kit, and EpCAM beads were added for tumor-infiltrating lymphocytes. For the CD8 TIL subsets, CD3+CD4-CD8+CD45RA- cells were FACS-sorted and divided into DN, SP and DP based on their expression of CD39 and CD103. Tumor specimens were minced, digested for 1 h with hyaluronidase, collagenase and DNase, filtered, enriched by Ficoll and cryopreserved. Populations were sorted on a FACSAria II to 97% to 99% purity, and cell pellets were frozen without culture for TCR sequencing. Study-level results and caveats: DP TIL clonotypes were rarely found in blood or uninvolved lymph node, whereas DN TIL clonotypes largely overlapped peripheral memory CD8 repertoires. DP CD8 TILs appeared more oligoclonal than DN and SP CD8 TILs and blood memory CD8 T cells, with top 30 clonotypes covering roughly 50-90%.

This clone has only one observation. Its specific antigen is unknown. The sample holds no much larger clone one base away, and base qualities are not on file. For each subset, between about 8,500 and 110,000 sorted cells were used for genomic DNA extraction with the DNeasy Blood and Tissue Kit. The TCRbeta V-J or V-D-J regions were sequenced and mapped through the immunoSEQ service, and coverage above 10x per sample was achieved. The study's processing was this. Analysis was limited to productive rearrangements exported from the immunoSEQ Analyzer platform, and clonality was evaluated on the 500 most abundant clones. The Morisita-Horn similarity index and the Jaccard index were used to quantify repertoire overlap between populations. In about six cancer patients, Morisita-Horn similarity was measured between the TCR repertoires of CD8 T-cell subsets. TCRdb obtained this table from immuneACCESS and retained in-frame rearrangements with V and J assigned. These tables miss some clones; where compared with another copy, unresolved V genes account for less than half of the shortfall, and the remainder is unexplained. The D gene and trimming were derived from the DNA, and the V and J assignments and clone size from that table. In this sample the table shows about 3,000 clones, 83% of which occur a single time. The ten largest account for about 22% of the sample.

CDR1 SEHNR and CDR2 FQNEAQ were looked up in the germline V gene (reference sequence). V is reduced by 2 bases and J by 4 bases, leaving a spacing of 11 bases between them. The CDR3 holds 15 amino acids from the cysteine to the phenylalanine. CDR3 DNA is the only sequence kept; it has 45 bases, read in frame from the first base. The TCR comes from a human donor with head and neck squamous cell carcinoma. In this chain, TRBV7-9 is recombined with TRBJ1-4; the D segment cannot be called with confidence. Material: CD39- CD103- CD8+ T cells sorted from the tumor. The cell subset or site label here, explained by the study, means: CD103-CD39- double-negative CD45RA- CD8 T cells. The CDR3 protein sequence reads: CASSLSATLNEKLFF. The sequenced DNA is TGTGCCAGCAGCTTAAGCGCCACGCTTAATGAAAAACTGTTTTTT.